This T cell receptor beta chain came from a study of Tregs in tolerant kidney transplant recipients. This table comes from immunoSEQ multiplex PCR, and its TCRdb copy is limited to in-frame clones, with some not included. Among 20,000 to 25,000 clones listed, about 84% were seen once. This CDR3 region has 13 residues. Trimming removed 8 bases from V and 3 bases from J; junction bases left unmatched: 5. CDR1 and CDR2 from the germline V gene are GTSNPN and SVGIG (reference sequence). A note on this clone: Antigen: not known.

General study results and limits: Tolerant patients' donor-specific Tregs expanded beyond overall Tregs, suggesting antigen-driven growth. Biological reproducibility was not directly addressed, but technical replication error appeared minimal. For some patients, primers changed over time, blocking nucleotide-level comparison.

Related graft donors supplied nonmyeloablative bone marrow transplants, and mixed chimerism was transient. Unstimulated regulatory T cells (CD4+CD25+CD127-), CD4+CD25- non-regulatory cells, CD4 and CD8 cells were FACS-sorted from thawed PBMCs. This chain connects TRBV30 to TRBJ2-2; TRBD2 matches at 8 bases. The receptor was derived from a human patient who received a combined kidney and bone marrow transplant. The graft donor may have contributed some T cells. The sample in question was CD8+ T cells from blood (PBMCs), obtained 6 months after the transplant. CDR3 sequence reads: CAGTSGYTGELFF. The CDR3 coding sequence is TGTGCCGGAACTAGCGGATACACCGGGGAGCTGTTTTTT.